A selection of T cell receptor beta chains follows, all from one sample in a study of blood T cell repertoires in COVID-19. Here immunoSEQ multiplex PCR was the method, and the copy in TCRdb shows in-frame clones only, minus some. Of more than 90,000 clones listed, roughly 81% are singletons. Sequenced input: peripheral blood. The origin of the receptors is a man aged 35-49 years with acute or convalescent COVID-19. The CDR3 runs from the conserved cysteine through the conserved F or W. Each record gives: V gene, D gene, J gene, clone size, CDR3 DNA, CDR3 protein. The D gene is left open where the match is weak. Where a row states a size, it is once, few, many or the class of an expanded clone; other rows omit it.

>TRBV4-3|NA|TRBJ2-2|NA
TGCGCCAGCAGCCTTACTAGGGTGAACACCGGGGAGCTGTTTTTT
CASSLTRVNTGELFF
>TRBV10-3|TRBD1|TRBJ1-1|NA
TGTGCCATCACACAGGGGATAGGCAGGCAAGCTTTCTTT
CAITQGIGRQAFF
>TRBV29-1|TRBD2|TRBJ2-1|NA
TGCAGCACCCGGACTAGCGGAGATAATGAGCAGTTCTTC
CSTRTSGDNEQFF
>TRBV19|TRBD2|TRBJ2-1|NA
TGTGCCAGTAGTCCCGCTAGCGGGAGGGGTTATAGTGAGCAGTTCTTC
CASSPASGRGYSEQFF
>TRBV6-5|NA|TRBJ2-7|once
TGTGCCAGCGAGGGAACCGACCCCCTCGGCTACGAGCAGTACTTC
CASEGTDPLGYEQYF
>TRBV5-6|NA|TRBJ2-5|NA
TGTGCCAGCAGCTTGAGGCAGGGTCTCCCGGGGACCCAGTACTTC
CASSLRQGLPGTQYF
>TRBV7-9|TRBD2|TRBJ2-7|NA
TGTGCCAGCAGCTTAGGCGGGAGCACCTACGAGCAGTACTTC
CASSLGGSTYEQYF
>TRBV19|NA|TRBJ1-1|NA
NA
CASTSGQTNTEAFF
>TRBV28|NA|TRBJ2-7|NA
TGTGCCAGCAGTCAAACCAGACAGATAATCTACGAGCAGTACTTC
CASSQTRQIIYEQYF
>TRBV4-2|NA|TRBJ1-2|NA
TGTGCCAGCAGCCAAGATAGAGGATCCTATGGCTACACCTTC
CASSQDRGSYGYTF
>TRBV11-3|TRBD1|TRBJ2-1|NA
TGTGCCAGCAGCTTAGGACAGGGGATTCGGCAGTTCTTC
CASSLGQGIRQFF
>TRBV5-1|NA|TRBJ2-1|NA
TGCGCCAGCAGCTTGACGGTGGGAGTGACCTACAATGAGCAGTTCTTC
CASSLTVGVTYNEQFF
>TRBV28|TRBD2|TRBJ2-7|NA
TGTGCCAGCAGTTTGACTAGCGGCGGGGAGCAGTACTTC
CASSLTSGGEQYF
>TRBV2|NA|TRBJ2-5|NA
TGTGCCAGCAGTGGGAAGGGGGTGGAGACCCAGTACTTC
CASSGKGVETQYF
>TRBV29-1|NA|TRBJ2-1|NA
TGCAGCTCTGAGGGGGGGATTCGCAATGAGCAGTTCTTC
CSSEGGIRNEQFF
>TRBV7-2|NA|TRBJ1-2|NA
TGTGCCAGCAGCTTAGGAAGGGCAGGGCATGGCTACACCTTC
CASSLGRAGHGYTF